These 9 T cell receptor beta chains share one sample of origin, sequenced in a study of identical twins. TCRdb re-analysed the 5' RACE reads in MiXCR, keeping a single row per CDR3 protein. This table holds 650,000 to 800,000 distinct CDR3 sequences, 8.6% found once. These data are also associated with another study on yellow fever vaccine responses in identical twins.

The source material was PBMCs. Receptor source: a woman aged 18-35 years in good health.

On this clonotype: One base away lies a much larger clone, so this may be a sequencing read error. The rearrangement links TRBV6-2 or TRBV6-3 to TRBJ2-7; perhaps TRBD2 as D (5 bases). The CDR3 sequence is 9 residues long. CDR1 and CDR2 from the germline V gene are MNHEY and SVGEGT. The CDR3 DNA reads as TGTGCCAGCAGTTGCCGAACTAGCTTC. This codes for CASSCRTSF.

The sample holds a few counts of this clonotype. For the CDR3, the DNA is TGTGCCAGCAGTTACGAGTTCCTAAGCTCCTACAATGAGCAGTTCTTC. It translates to CASSYEFLSSYNEQFF. The gene calls are TRBV6-5 and TRBJ2-1, with D unresolved. V lost 2 bases, J lost 0 bases, and 11 bases lay in between. CDR1 MNHEY and CDR2 SVGAGI come from the germline V gene. This CDR3 has 16 amino acids.

This clonotype was picked up many times. The CDR3 DNA follows: TGTGCCAGCAGTCCTACAGGGGGTAGGACTAGCGGGTGGACAGATACGCAGTATTTT. Translated: CASSPTGGRTSGWTDTQYF. The rearrangement joins TRBV11-1 to TRBJ2-3; 11 positions agree with TRBD2. The junction had 17 bases not matched to a gene; V was cut back by 6 bases and J by 3 bases. CDR3 length: 19 amino acids. The germline CDR1 and CDR2 sequences are SGHAT and FQDESV (reference sequence).

The chain employs TRBV27 and TRBJ2-7; D gene unclear. The V gene lost 4 bases and the J gene lost 3 bases, with 10 bases spanning the gap. The CDR3 contains 13 residues. Germline loops: CDR1 MNHEY, CDR2 SMNVEV (reference sequence). CDR3 in amino acids: CASSWVAGYEQYF. The DNA for the CDR3 is TGTGCCAGCAGTTGGGTGGCAGGCTACGAGCAGTACTTC.

This clonotype was detected many times. The chain links TRBV6-2 or TRBV6-3 to TRBJ2-1, with 10 bases lining up with TRBD1. The germline V gene encodes CDR1 MNHEY and CDR2 SVGEGT. The CDR3 is made up of 16 amino acids. Trimming at V came to 2 bases and at J to 6 bases, leaving 7 bases not matched to a gene. Here the CDR3 reads CASSYPGTGDINEQFF. CDR3 DNA sequence: TGTGCCAGCAGTTACCCCGGGACAGGGGATATCAATGAGCAGTTCTTC.

In its sample, this clonotype was seen many times. This chain connects TRBV27 to TRBJ2-7; D call uncertain. Between the trimmed V and J ends, which lost 8 bases and 2 bases, there was a span of 13 bases. Germline lookup yields CDR1 MNHEY and CDR2 SMNVEV (reference sequence). CDR3 size: 13 residues. The DNA for the CDR3 is TGTGCCAGCTCCCTTAACGCAGCCTACGAGCAGTACTTC. This gives the protein CASSLNAAYEQYF.

The gene calls are TRBV4-2 and TRBJ1-1; 7 bases match TRBD1. Trimming cost V 2 bases and J 5 bases; bases outside gene matches: 11. The CDR3 is 16 residues long. Per germline, CDR1 LGHNA and CDR2 YNFKEQ. CDR3 bases: TGTGCCAGCAGCCAAACAGGGGTGTTCTGGGGGACTGAAGCTTTCTTT. Protein sequence: CASSQTGVFWGTEAFF.

The chain carries TRBV20-1 and TRBJ2-3; TRBD2 might be the D (5 bases). The germline CDR1 and CDR2 sequences are DFQATT and SNEGSKA (reference sequence). V gave up 0 bases and J gave up 2 bases, with 12 bases separating them. There are 15 residues in the CDR3. CDR3 nucleotides: TGCAGTGCTAGAGACAGTTCGACTACCACAGATACGCAGTATTTT. Its protein is CSARDSSTTTDTQYF.

This CDR3 reads CSAIGTLSTEAFF. The CDR3 DNA reads as TGCAGTGCCATTGGGACTTTGAGCACTGAAGCTTTCTTT. J is TRBJ1-1 and V is TRBV20-1; possible D gene TRBD1, 5 bases. Germline V gene data show CDR1 as DFQATT and CDR2 as SNEGSKA (reference sequence). The V and J ends lost 6 bases and 4 bases respectively, with 15 bases between them. CDR3 size: 13 residues.